This entry concerns a single T cell receptor (beta chain). The sample is drawn from a study of monozygotic twins with inflammatory bowel disease. Using the 5' RACE reads, TCRdb records one entry per CDR3 protein without DNA. Seen in this sample are a few hundred thousand distinct CDR3 sequences; the ten most common clones hold 5.6%. This CDR3 region has 16 residues. Germline V CDR1 and CDR2: LGHNA, YSLEER. The receptor's source is a human donor with ulcerative colitis or Crohn's disease, or a healthy co-twin of an affected twin (not recorded which). The source material was blood. This chain links TRBV4-3 with TRBJ2-5; checking the TCRdb D call of TRBD1 is not possible without DNA. This CDR3 is CASSQVGRGNQETQYF.